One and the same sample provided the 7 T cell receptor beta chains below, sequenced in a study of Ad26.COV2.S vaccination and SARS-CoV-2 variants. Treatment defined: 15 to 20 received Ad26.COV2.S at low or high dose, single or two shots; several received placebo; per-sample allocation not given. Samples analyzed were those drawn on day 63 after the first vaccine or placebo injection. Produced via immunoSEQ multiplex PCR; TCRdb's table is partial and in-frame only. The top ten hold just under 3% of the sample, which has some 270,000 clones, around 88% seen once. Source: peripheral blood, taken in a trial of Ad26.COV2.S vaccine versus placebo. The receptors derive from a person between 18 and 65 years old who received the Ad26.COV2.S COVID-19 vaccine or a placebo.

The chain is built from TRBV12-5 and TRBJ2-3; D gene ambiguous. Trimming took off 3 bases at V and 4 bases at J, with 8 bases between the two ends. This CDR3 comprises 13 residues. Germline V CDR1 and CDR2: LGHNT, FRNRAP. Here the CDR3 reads CASGLRLADTQYF. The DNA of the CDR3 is TGTGCTAGTGGTTTAAGATTGGCAGATACGCAGTATTTT.

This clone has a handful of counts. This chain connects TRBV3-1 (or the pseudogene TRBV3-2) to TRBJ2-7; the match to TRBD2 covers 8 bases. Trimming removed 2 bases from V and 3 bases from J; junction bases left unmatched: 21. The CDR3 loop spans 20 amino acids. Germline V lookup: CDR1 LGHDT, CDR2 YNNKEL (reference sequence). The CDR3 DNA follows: TGTGCCAGCAGCCAACATCAGGGAGCGTGGCTAGCGGGCCCGTGCTACGAGCAGTACGTC. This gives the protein CASSQHQGAWLAGPCYEQYV.

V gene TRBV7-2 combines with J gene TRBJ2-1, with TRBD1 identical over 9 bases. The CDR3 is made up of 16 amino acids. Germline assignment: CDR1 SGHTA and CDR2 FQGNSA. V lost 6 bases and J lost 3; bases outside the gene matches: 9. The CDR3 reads CASSHSGGQGYNEQFF. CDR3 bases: TGTGCCAGCAGTCACTCAGGGGGACAGGGCTACAATGAGCAGTTCTTC.

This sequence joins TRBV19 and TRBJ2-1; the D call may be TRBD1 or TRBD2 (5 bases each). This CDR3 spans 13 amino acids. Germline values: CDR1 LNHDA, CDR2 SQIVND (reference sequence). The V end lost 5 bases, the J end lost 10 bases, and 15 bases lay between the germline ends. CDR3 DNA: TGTGCCAGTAGTCCTAGGAGGTGGACAGAGCAGTTCTTC. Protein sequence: CASSPRRWTEQFF.

CDR3 sequence reads: CASSPTSGEQFF. The CDR3 DNA reads TGTGCCAGCAGTCCCACTAGTGGTGAGCAGTTCTTC. V is TRBV7-9 and J is TRBJ2-1; tentative D call: TRBD2 (5 bases). The germline gives CDR1 SEHNR, CDR2 FQNEAQ (reference sequence). CDR3 size: 12 residues. Between the trimmed V and J ends, which lost 6 bases and 9 bases, there was a span of 12 bases.

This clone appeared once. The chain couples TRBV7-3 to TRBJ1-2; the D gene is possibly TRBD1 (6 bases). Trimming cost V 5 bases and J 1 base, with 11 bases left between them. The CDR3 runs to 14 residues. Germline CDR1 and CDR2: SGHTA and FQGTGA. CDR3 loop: CASSPRGDNYGYTF. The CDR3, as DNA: TGTGCCAGCAGCCCCAGGGGCGATAACTATGGCTACACCTTC.

The CDR3 sequence is CASSSAPRGNEQYV. The CDR3 DNA is TGTGCCAGCAGTAGTGCCCCCCGGGGGAACGAGCAGTACGTC. The rearrangement links TRBV6-2 or TRBV6-3 to TRBJ2-7; weak D call: TRBD2 (6 bases). V was cut by 5 bases and J by 5 bases, with 16 bases left in between. CDR3 length: 14 amino acids. CDR1 is MNHEY and CDR2 is SVGEGT in the germline V gene.